This T cell receptor (beta chain) comes out of a study of blood T cells in healthy people across ages. This clonotype was detected only a few times. Sequence at one end of the junction differs from germline and may be a read error. In germline, CDR1 is DFQATT, CDR2 SNEGSKA (reference sequence). CDR3 length: 15 residues. A J-beta primer mix and a sample-barcoded 5' primer were used in a second PCR of about 7 to 12 cycles. TCRdb re-analysed the 5' RACE reads in MiXCR, keeping a single row per CDR3 protein. This table holds under 800,000 distinct CDR3 sequences, roughly 21% found once. Researchers collected about 10 milliliters of peripheral blood from every single donor.

The sample was blood. The receptor was derived from a man between 65 and 79 years old in good health. This chain links TRBV20-1 with TRBJ1-4, with D tentatively TRBD1 (5 bases). Written as DNA, the CDR3 is TGCAGTGCTAGAGATGGAGACAGAAGTAATGGAAAACTGTTTTTT. The encoded protein is CSARDGDRSNGKLFF.